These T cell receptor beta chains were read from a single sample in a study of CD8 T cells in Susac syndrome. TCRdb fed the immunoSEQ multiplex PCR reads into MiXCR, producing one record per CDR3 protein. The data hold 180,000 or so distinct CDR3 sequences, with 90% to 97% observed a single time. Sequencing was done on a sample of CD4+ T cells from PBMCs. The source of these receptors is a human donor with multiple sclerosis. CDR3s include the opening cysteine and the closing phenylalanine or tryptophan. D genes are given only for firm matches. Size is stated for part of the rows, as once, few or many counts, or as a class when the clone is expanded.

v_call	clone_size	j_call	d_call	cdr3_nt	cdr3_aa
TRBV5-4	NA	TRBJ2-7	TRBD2	TGTGCCAGCAGCCGCCCTAGCGGGGAGTTAATCGAGCAGTACTTC	CASSRPSGELIEQYF
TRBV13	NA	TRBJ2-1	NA	TGTGCCAGCAGCTTAGGGGCCCTTCACAATGAGCAGTTCTTC	CASSLGALHNEQFF
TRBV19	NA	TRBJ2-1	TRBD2	TGTGCCAGTAGTATTTACGAGCGGGGTTCAATAAGTGAGCAGTTCTTC	CASSIYERGSISEQFF
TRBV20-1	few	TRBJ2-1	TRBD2	TGCAGTGCTAGAGGGACTAGCGGGGGCTACAATGAGCAGTTCTTC	CSARGTSGGYNEQFF
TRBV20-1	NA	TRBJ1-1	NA	TGCAGTGCTAGTGGGGTCACTGAAGCTTTCTTT	CSASGVTEAFF
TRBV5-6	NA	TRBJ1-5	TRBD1	TGTGCCAGCAGACGCGGGACAGGTAGCAATCAGCCCCAGCATTTT	CASRRGTGSNQPQHF
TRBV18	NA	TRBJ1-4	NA	TGTGCCAGCTCACCAGCCGGGACGGAAATGAAAAAACTGTTTTTT	CASSPAGTEMKKLFF
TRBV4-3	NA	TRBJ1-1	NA	TGCGCCAGCAGCCAAGATCACAGGGCGACTGAAGCTTTCTTT	CASSQDHRATEAFF
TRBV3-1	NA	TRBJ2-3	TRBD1	TGTGCCAGCAGCCAAGGCCAGACACGGGACAGCGCAGCTAATACGCAGTATTTT	CASSQGQTRDSAANTQYF
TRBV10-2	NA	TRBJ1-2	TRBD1	TGCGCCAGCAGACAGGGGGACTATGGCTACACCTTC	CASRQGDYGYTF
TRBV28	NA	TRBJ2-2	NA	TGTGCCAGCAGCCATAGGTCCGGGGAGCTGTTTTTT	CASSHRSGELFF
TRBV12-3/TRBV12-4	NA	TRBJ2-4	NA	TGTGCCAGCAGTTCAAGACTAGCCAAAAACATTCAGTACTTC	CASSSRLAKNIQYF
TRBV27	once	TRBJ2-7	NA	TGTGCCAGCAGACGAACCCGGGGGTTCTACGAGCAGTACTTC	CASRRTRGFYEQYF
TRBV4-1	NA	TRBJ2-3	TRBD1	TGCGCCAGCAGCCAAGGACAGGGGCCACAGGTGGATACGCAGTATTTT	CASSQGQGPQVDTQYF
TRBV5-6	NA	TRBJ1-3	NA	TGTGCCAGCAGCTTGTACGGATCTTCTAGTGCTGGAAACACCATATATTTT	CASSLYGSSSAGNTIYF
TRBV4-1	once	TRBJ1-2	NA	TGCGCCAGCAGCCAAGGTCAGGCACCGTCCTATGGCTACACCTTC	CASSQGQAPSYGYTF
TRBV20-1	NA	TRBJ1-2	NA	TGCAGTGCTAGAGAGCTCCGGGAGGCTTGGCTAGATGGCTACACCTTC	CSARELREAWLDGYTF
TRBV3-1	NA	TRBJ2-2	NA	TGTGCCAGCACCCAGGGGCCCGGGGAGCTGTTTTTT	CASTQGPGELFF
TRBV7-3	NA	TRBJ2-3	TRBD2	TGTGCCAGCAGCTTAACTAGCGGGGTCGGAACAGATACGCAGTATTTT	CASSLTSGVGTDTQYF
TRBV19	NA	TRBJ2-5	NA	TGTGCCAGTCCACTTCGGGCAGGGTTACAAGAGACCCAGTACTTC	CASPLRAGLQETQYF
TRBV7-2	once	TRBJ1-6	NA	TGTGCCAGCAGCCCACAGGGAAGCTCCTATAATTCACCCCTCCACTTT	CASSPQGSSYNSPLHF
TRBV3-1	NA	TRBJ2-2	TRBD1	TGTGCCAGCAGCCAAGGGACAGGCCGATGGACCGGGGAGCTGTTTTTT	CASSQGTGRWTGELFF
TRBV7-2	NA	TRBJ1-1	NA	TGTGCCAGCAGCTTTGGACAGTACACTGAAGCTTTCTTT	CASSFGQYTEAFF
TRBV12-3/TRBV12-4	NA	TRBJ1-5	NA	TGTGCCAGCAAATTGGGGAATCAGCCCCAGCATTTT	CASKLGNQPQHF
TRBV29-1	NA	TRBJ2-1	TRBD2	TGCAGCGAACGACTAGCGGGGGGGCATGAGCAGTTCTTC	CSERLAGGHEQFF
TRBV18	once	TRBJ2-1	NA	TGTGCCAGCTCACCACCGTTCGGTTACAATGAGCAGTTCTTC	CASSPPFGYNEQFF
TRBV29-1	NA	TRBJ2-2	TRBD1	TGCAGCGTCGCCTCAGGGGGACAGGGAAAGGCCGGGGAGCTGTTTTTT	CSVASGGQGKAGELFF